The next 8 T cell receptor beta chains were all read from a single sample in a study of T cell repertoires in cytomegalovirus infection. Their antigens are not known. TCRdb re-analysed the reads in MiXCR, keeping a single row per CDR3 protein. The sample holds approximately 990,000 distinct CDR3 sequences, roughly 31% seen once. This specimen was cultured CD8+ T cells from PBMCs, taken from culture after CMV antigen stimulation. The source of these receptors is a human donor in good health (CMV status not recorded). Some clones in this sample may be carry-over from other donors' samples.

J is TRBJ2-3 and V is TRBV6-2 or TRBV6-3; D possibly corresponds to TRBD2 (5 bases). Germline loops: CDR1 MNHEY, CDR2 SVGEGT. The CDR3 length is 14 residues. V lost 6 bases and J 5 bases, leaving 15 bases between the germline ends. The CDR3 sequence: CASSPGGPGDTQYF. CDR3 sequence (DNA): TGTGCCAGCAGCCCCGGAGGTCCGGGAGATACGCAGTATTTT.

This clonotype was counted ten times or more. CDR3 DNA sequence: TGTGCCATCAGTGACGAACAGAGTAATTACGAGCAGTACTTC. Encoded protein: CAISDEQSNYEQYF. The V call is TRBV10-3, the J call TRBJ2-7; D remains ambiguous. Germline V gene data show CDR1 as ENHRY and CDR2 as SYGVKD. The CDR3 has 14 residues. V was clipped by 3 bases and J by 4 bases, with 13 bases between them.

This clonotype was detected a few times. The rearrangement links TRBV6-5 to TRBJ1-2; 10 nucleotides agree with TRBD1. CDR1 MNHEY and CDR2 SVGAGI come from the germline V gene. V shed 2 bases and J 8 bases; nucleotides not matched to a gene: 8. The CDR3 length is 15 residues. CDR3 protein: CASSYSGTGAGGYTF. The CDR3 bases are TGTGCCAGCAGTTACAGTGGGACAGGGGCAGGAGGCTACACCTTC.

This clonotype showed up just a few times. The DNA of the CDR3 is TGTGCCAGCAGCTTGGATCCCCACAGTGCAACTAATGAAAAACTGTTTTTT. This sequence encodes CASSLDPHSATNEKLFF. The gene calls are TRBV5-5 and TRBJ1-4, with no clear D. The germline V gene encodes CDR1 SGHKS and CDR2 YYEKEE (reference sequence). The V gene lost 0 bases and the J gene lost 0 bases, with 12 bases spanning the gap. The CDR3 has 17 residues.

The J gene is TRBJ2-7, the V gene TRBV25-1; 7 nucleotides align to TRBD2. J lost 8 bases, V lost 8 bases, and 3 bases had no gene match. The CDR3 has 10 residues. The germline CDR1 and CDR2 sequences are MGHDK and SYGVNS. The CDR3, as DNA: TGTGCCAGCGGGGGGGGGAAGCAGTACTTC. Encoded protein: CASGGGKQYF.

J is TRBJ2-1 and V is TRBV11-2, with 8 bases aligning to TRBD2. The CDR3 totals 16 residues. Germline V gives CDR1 SGHAT, CDR2 FQNNGV. With V trimmed by 2 bases and J by 14 bases, 17 bases remained unmatched. The CDR3 loop reads CASSLIPAGAFGLEFF. The CDR3 DNA reads TGTGCCAGCAGCTTAATCCCAGCGGGGGCCTTCGGACTGGAGTTCTTC.

V is TRBV11-2 and J is TRBJ2-1; TRBD2 aligns across 10 bases. Trimming at V came to 1 base and at J to 12 bases, leaving 9 bases not matched to a gene. Germline V CDR1 and CDR2: SGHAT, FQNNGV. The CDR3 runs to 15 residues. CDR3 in amino acids: CASSLGPSGGKGQFF. As DNA, the CDR3 is TGTGCCAGCAGCTTAGGACCTAGCGGGGGCAAAGGGCAGTTCTTC.

The gene calls are TRBV2 and TRBJ2-2; D is perhaps TRBD1 or TRBD2 (7 bases each). Per germline, CDR1 SNHLY and CDR2 FYNNEI. Between the trimmed V and J ends, which lost 10 bases and 0 bases, there was a span of 18 bases. CDR3 length: 16 amino acids. DNA of the CDR3: TGTGCCATTTTGAGGGAGGGGGCTACGAACACCGGGGAGCTGTTTTTT. Encoded protein: CAILREGATNTGELFF.